This entry features one T cell receptor beta chain sequence. Its antigen is unidentified. Some clones are missing from TCRdb's copy, which holds only in-frame ones; the method was immunoSEQ multiplex PCR. Here the sample spans over 80,000 clones, 83% being singletons. Germline CDR1 and CDR2: MNHEY and SVGAGI. Trimming removed 9 bases at V and 3 bases at J, with 17 bases between. The CDR3 runs to 15 residues. The record originates from a study of radiotherapy plus CTLA-4 blockade in lung cancer. Study-wide results and caveats: Peripheral blood showed expansion of tumor-derived TCR clones after radiotherapy and ipilimumab. Early blood T cell clone dynamics reportedly forecast response best, with interferon-beta.

The TCR originated in a human donor with non-small cell lung cancer who had stable disease on radiotherapy plus ipilimumab. The chain is built from TRBV6-5 and TRBJ2-2; D may correspond to TRBD1 or TRBD2 (5 bases each). The sample in question was peripheral blood, obtained from a patient treated with radiotherapy plus ipilimumab. CDR3 region: CASRSLQDYTGELFF. The CDR3 DNA is TGTGCCAGTAGATCCCTACAGGACTACACCGGGGAGCTGTTTTTT.